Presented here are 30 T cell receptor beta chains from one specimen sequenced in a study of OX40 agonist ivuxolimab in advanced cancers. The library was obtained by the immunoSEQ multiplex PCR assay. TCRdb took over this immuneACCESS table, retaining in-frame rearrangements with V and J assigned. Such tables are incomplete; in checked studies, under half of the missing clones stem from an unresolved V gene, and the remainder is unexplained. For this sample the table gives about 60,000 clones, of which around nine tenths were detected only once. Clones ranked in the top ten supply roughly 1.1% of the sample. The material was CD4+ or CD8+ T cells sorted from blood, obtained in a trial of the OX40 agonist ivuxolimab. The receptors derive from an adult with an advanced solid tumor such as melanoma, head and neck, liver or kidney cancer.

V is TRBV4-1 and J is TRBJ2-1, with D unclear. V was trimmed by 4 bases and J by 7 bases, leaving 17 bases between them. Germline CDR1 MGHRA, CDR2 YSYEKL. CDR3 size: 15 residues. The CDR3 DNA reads TGCGCCAGCAGCCGAATCCGGGCACCTACTAATGAGCAGTTCTTC. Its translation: CASSRIRAPTNEQFF.

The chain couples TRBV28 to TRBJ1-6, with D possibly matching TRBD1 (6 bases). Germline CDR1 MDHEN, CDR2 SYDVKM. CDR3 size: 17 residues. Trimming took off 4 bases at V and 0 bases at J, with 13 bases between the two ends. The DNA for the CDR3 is TGTGCCAGCAGTTGGGGAGGGGGGAGCTCCTATAATTCACCCCTCCACTTT. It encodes CASSWGGGSSYNSPLHF. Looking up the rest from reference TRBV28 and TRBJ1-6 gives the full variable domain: DVKVTQSSRYLVKRTGEKVFLECVQDMDHENMFWYRQDPGLGLRLIYFSYDVKMKEKGDIPEGYSVSREKKERFSLILESASTNQTSMYLCASSWGGGSSYNSPLHFGNGTRLTVT.

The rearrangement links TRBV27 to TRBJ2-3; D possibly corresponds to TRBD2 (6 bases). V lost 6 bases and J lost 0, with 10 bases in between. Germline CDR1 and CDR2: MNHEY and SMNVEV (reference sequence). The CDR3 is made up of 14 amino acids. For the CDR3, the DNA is TGTGCCAGCAGGGGCGGGATAAGCACAGATACGCAGTATTTT. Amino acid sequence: CASRGGISTDTQYF.

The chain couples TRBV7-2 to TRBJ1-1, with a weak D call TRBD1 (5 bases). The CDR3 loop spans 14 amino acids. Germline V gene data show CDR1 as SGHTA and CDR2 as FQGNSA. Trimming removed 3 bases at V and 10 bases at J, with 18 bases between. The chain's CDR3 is CASSFSGDGAGAFF. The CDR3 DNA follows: TGTGCCAGCAGCTTCTCGGGGGATGGGGCTGGAGCTTTCTTT.

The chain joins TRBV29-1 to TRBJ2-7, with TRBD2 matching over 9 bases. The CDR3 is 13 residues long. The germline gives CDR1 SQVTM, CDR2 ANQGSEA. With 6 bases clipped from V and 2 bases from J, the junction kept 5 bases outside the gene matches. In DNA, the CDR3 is TGCAGCGTCATACGCGGGAGGGCCTACGAGCAGTACTTC. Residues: CSVIRGRAYEQYF.

This CDR3 is CASSLQTGGYEQYF. The DNA of the CDR3 is TGTGCCAGTAGTCTTCAGACAGGGGGCTACGAGCAGTACTTC. The rearrangement uses TRBV19 and TRBJ2-7, with 9 bases identical to TRBD1. Germline-derived CDR1 and CDR2 are LNHDA and SQIVND (reference sequence). V lost 5 bases and J lost 3; bases outside the gene matches: 5. The CDR3 covers 14 residues.

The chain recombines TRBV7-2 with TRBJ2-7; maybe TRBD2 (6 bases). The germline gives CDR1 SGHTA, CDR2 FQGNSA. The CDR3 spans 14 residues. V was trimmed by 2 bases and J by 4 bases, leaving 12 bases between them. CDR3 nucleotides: TGTGCCAGCAGCTTACGACGGGGGTGGTACGAGCAGTACTTC. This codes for CASSLRRGWYEQYF.

The CDR3 nucleotides read TGTGCCAGCAGCTCCACATTACAGGGCCACGAGCAGTACTTC. The encoded protein is CASSSTLQGHEQYF. V gene TRBV5-5 combines with J gene TRBJ2-7; D is perhaps TRBD1 (6 bases). The CDR3 runs 14 residues. V lost 3 bases and J 5 bases, leaving 15 bases between the germline ends. Germline assignment: CDR1 SGHKS and CDR2 YYEKEE (reference sequence). The whole variable domain, remainder taken from reference TRBV5-5 and TRBJ2-7, is DAGVTQSPTHLIKTRGQQVTLRCSPISGHKSVSWYQQVLGQGPQFIFQYYEKEERGRGNFPDRFSARQFPNYSSELNVNALLLGDSALYLCASSSTLQGHEQYFGPGTRLTVT.

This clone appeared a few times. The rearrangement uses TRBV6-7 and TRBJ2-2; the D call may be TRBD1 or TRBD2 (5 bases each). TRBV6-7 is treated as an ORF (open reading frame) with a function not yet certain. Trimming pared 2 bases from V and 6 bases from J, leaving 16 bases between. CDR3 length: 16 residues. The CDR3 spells CASSYKDGTLSGELFF. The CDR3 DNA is TGTGCCAGCAGTTACAAAGACGGGACCCTTTCCGGGGAGCTGTTTTTT.

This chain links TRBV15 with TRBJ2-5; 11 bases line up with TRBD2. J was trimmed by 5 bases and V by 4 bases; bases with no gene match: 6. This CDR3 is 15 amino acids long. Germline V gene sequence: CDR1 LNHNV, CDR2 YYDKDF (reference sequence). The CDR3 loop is CATSTWASGRETQYF. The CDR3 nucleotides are TGTGCCACCAGCACTTGGGCTAGCGGGAGGGAGACCCAGTACTTC.

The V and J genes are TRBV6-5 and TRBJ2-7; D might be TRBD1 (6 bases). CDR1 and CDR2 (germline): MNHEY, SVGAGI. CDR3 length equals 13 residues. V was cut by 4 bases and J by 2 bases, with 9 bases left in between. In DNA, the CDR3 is TGTGCCAGCAGTTGGGGGCGGACCTACGAGCAGTACTTC. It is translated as CASSWGRTYEQYF.

The CDR3 region has the DNA TGTGCCAGCAGCCAGGGGATATCGAACACTGAAGCTTTCTTT. This encodes CASSQGISNTEAFF. V gene TRBV5-6 combines with J gene TRBJ1-1; D is possibly TRBD1 (6 bases). Germline V gives CDR1 SGHDT, CDR2 YYEEEE. V lost 4 bases and J lost 1, with 11 bases in between. The CDR3 spans 14 residues.

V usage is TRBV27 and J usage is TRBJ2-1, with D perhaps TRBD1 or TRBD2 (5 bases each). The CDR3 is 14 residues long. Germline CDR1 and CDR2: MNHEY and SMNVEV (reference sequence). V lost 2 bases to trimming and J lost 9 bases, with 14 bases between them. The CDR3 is CASSLGQVGGEQFF. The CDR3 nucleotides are TGTGCCAGCAGTTTAGGGCAGGTTGGGGGTGAGCAGTTCTTC.

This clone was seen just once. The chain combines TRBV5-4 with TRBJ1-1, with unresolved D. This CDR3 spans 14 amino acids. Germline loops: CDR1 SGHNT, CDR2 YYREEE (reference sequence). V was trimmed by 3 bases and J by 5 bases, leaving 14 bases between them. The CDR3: CASSSRTGRTEAFF. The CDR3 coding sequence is TGTGCCAGCAGCTCACGGACTGGGAGGACTGAAGCTTTCTTT.

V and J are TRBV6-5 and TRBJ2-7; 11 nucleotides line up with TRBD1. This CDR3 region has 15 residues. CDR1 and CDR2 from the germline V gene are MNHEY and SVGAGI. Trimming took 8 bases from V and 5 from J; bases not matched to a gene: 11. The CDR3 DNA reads TGTGCCAGCGGCGAAACAGGACAGGGGGCCCACGAGCAGTACTTC. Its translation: CASGETGQGAHEQYF.

CDR3 in amino acids: CATSRESATNTGELFF. The CDR3 region has the DNA TGTGCCACCAGCAGAGAATCGGCGACGAACACCGGGGAGCTGTTTTTT. The V gene is TRBV15, the J gene TRBJ2-2; D is unresolved. Per the germline V gene, CDR1 is LNHNV and CDR2 is YYDKDF (reference sequence). This CDR3 region has 16 residues. The V end was cut by 0 bases, the J end by 0 bases, with 8 bases between.

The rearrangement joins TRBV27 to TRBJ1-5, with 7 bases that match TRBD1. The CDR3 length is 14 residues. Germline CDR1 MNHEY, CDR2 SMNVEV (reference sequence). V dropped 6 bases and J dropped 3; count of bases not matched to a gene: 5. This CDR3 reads CASRSGTDNQPQHF. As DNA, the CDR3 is TGTGCCAGCAGATCCGGGACAGACAATCAGCCCCAGCATTTT.

CDR3: CASSLGLELAGGPGTGELFF. Written as DNA, the CDR3 is TGTGCCAGCAGCTTAGGATTGGAGCTAGCGGGAGGACCTGGCACCGGGGAGCTGTTTTTT. The chain has TRBV7-3 and TRBJ2-2, with 11 bases lining up with TRBD2. The CDR3 covers 20 residues. Germline CDR1 and CDR2: SGHTA and FQGTGA. With 2 bases clipped from V and 4 bases from J, the junction kept 15 bases outside the gene matches.

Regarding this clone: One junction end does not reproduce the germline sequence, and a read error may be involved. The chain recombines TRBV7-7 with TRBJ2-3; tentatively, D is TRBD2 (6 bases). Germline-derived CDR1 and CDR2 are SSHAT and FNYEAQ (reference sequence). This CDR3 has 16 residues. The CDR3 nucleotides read TGTGCTAGCAGTCCTGGGCGCGGAGGAGGGGCAGATACGCAGTATTTT. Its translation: CASSPGRGGGADTQYF. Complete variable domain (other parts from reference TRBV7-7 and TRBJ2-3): GAGVSQSPRYKVTKRGQDVTLRCDPISSHATLYWYQQALGQGPEFLTYFNYEAQPDKSGLPSDRFSAERPEGSISTLTIQRTEQRDSAMYRCASSPGRGGGADTQYFGPGTRLTVL.

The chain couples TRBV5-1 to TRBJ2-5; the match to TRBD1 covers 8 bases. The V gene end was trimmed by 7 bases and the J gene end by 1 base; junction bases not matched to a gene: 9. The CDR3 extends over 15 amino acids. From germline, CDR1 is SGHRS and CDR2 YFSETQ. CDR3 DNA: TGCGCCAGCCACGTCGGACAGGGTATCCAAGAGACCCAGTACTTC. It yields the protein CASHVGQGIQETQYF.

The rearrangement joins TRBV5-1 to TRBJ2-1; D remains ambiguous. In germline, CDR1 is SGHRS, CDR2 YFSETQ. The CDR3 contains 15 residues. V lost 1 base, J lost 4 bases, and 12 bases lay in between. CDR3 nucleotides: TGCGCCAGCAGCTTGACTGCCTCGAAATACAATGAGCAGTTCTTC. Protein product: CASSLTASKYNEQFF.

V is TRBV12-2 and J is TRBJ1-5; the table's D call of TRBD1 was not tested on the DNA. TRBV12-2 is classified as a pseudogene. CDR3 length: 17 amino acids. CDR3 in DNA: TGTGCAAGTCGCTATTCCGACAGGCTGTATAGCAATCAGCCCCAGCATTTT. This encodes CASRYSDRLYSNQPQHF.

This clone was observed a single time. DNA for the CDR3: TGTGCCAGCACCCGATCTATAAACTCCTACGAGCAGTACTTC. Protein product: CASTRSINSYEQYF. The genes are TRBV6-1 and TRBJ2-7; no definite D call. V shed 7 bases and J shed 0 bases, with 13 bases lying between them. Per germline, CDR1 MNHNS and CDR2 SASEGT. The CDR3 loop spans 14 amino acids.

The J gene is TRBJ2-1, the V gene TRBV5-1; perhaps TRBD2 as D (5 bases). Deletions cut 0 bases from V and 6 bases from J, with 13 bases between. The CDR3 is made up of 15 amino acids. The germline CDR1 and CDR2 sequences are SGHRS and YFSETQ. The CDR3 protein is CASSLAPSRFNEQFF. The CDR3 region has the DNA TGCGCCAGCAGCTTGGCCCCTAGCCGGTTCAATGAGCAGTTCTTC.

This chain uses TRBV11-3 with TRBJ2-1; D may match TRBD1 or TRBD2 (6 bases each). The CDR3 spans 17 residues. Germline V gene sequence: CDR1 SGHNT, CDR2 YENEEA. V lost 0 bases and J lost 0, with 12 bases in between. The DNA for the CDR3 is TGTGCCAGCAGCTTAGATAGCGGACAGAGCTCCTACAATGAGCAGTTCTTC. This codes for CASSLDSGQSSYNEQFF.

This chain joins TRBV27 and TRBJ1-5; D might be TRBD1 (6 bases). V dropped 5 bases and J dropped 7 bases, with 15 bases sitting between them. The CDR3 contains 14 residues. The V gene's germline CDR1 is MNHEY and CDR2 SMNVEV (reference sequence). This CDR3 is CASSNREGWQPQHF. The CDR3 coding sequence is TGTGCCAGCAGTAACAGGGAAGGTTGGCAGCCCCAGCATTTT.

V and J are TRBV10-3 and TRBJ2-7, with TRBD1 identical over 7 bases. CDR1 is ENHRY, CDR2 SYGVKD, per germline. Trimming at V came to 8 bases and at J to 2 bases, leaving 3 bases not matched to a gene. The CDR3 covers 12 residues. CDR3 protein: CAIGQDPYEQYF. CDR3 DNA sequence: TGTGCCATCGGACAGGACCCCTACGAGCAGTACTTC.

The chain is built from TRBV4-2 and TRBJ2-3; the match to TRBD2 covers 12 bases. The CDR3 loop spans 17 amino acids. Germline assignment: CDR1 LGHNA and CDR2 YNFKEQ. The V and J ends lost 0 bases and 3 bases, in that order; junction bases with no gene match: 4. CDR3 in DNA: TGTGCCAGCAGCCAAGAGCTAGCGGGAGGGGGTACAGATACGCAGTATTTT. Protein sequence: CASSQELAGGGTDTQYF.

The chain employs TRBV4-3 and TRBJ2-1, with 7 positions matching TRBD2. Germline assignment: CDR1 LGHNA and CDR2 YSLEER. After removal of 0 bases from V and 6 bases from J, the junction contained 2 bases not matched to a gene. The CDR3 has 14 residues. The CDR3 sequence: CASSQDRTSNEQFF. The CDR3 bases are TGCGCCAGCAGCCAAGATCGGACTAGCAATGAGCAGTTCTTC.

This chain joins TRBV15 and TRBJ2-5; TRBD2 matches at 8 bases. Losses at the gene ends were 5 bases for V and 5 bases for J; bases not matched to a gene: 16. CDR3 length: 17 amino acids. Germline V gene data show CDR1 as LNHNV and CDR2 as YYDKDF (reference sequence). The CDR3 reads CATSGTGGGGLDETQYF. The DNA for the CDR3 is TGTGCCACCAGCGGGACCGGGGGGGGAGGACTAGACGAGACCCAGTACTTC.